This is a list of T cell receptor beta chains from one sample in a study of blood T cell repertoires in COVID-19. The data were produced by immunoSEQ multiplex PCR, yet TCRdb's version contains in-frame clones alone and is incomplete. The table lists 250,000 or so clones, under 90% of them singletons, with 4% to 4.5% in the top ten. The sample comprised peripheral blood. These receptors were taken from a man aged 55 to 70 with acute or convalescent COVID-19. The CDR3 runs from the conserved cysteine through the conserved F or W. A D gene is named only where the DNA matches it firmly. Some rows have no size entry. The others give once, few or many, or a class for an expanded clone.

- | TRBJ2-5 | TRBV5-1 | TRBD2 | CASSLALAGNPLRETQYF | TGCGCCAGCAGCTTGGCCCTAGCGGGGAACCCCCTGAGAGAGACCCAGTACTTC
- | TRBJ2-1 | TRBV30 | TRBD2 | CAWSSPGTSGSEQFF | TGTGCCTGGAGTTCCCCCGGGACTAGCGGCAGTGAGCAGTTCTTC
- | TRBJ1-2 | TRBV7-2 | - | CASSHPLQVGLYGYTF | TGTGCCAGCAGCCACCCGTTACAGGTGGGCCTATATGGCTACACCTTC
- | TRBJ2-5 | TRBV5-1 | - | CASSIGTQETQYF | TGCGCCAGCAGCATCGGGACTCAAGAGACCCAGTACTTC
once | TRBJ1-2 | TRBV6-5 | - | CASSYSGAVGGYGYTF | TGTGCCAGCAGTTACAGTGGGGCGGTAGGGGGCTATGGCTACACCTTC
- | TRBJ2-1 | TRBV6-5 | TRBD1 | CASSYGQGWGNEQFF | TGTGCCAGCAGTTACGGACAGGGGTGGGGAAATGAGCAGTTCTTC
few | TRBJ2-4 | TRBV5-1 | TRBD2 | CASSPRGGGDIQYF | TGCGCCAGCAGCCCGCGGGGGGGCGGGGACATTCAGTACTTC
- | TRBJ1-6 | TRBV4-1 | - | CASSLIPQGTTYNSPLHF | TGCGCCAGCAGCCTAATTCCCCAGGGGACAACCTATAATTCACCCCTCCACTTT
few | TRBJ1-4 | TRBV5-4 | - | CASSLTGRPNEKLFF | TGTGCCAGCAGCTTAACAGGGAGACCGAATGAAAAACTGTTTTTT
- | TRBJ2-1 | TRBV11-3 | - | CASSLGLAGGYNEQFF | TGTGCCAGCAGCTTAGGTCTAGCTGGGGGGTACAATGAGCAGTTCTTC
few | TRBJ1-4 | TRBV29-1 | - | CSVEVRNEKLFF | TGCAGCGTTGAAGTGCGTAATGAAAAACTGTTTTTT
- | TRBJ2-7 | TRBV5-1 | - | CASSLDGTYEQYF | TGCGCCAGCAGCTTGGACGGGACCTACGAGCAGTACTTC
- | TRBJ2-7 | TRBV19 | TRBD1 | CASTKTGSRDEQYF | TGTGCCAGTACCAAGACAGGGAGTCGTGACGAGCAGTACTTC
- | TRBJ1-1 | TRBV6-5 | - | CASSILRGVNTEAFF | TGTGCCAGCAGCATACTCAGAGGAGTGAACACTGAAGCTTTCTTT
- | TRBJ2-7 | TRBV7-3 | TRBD1 | CASSLTGTGRGEQYF | TGTGCCAGCAGCTTAACGGGGACAGGGAGAGGCGAGCAGTACTTC
- | TRBJ1-6 | TRBV5-1 | TRBD1 | CASSLGSGQLNSPLHF | TGCGCCAGCAGCTTGGGATCGGGACAGCTGAATTCACCCCTCCACTTT
- | TRBJ1-2 | TRBV5-4 | - | CASSSKQGYYGYTF | TGTGCCAGCAGCTCGAAACAGGGTTACTATGGCTACACCTTC
- | TRBJ1-6 | TRBV6-5 | - | CASRTQDNSPLHF | TGTGCCAGCCGGACTCAGGATAATTCACCCCTCCACTTT
- | TRBJ2-1 | TRBV6-5 | - | CASSYSTGEAPNEQFF | TGTGCCAGCAGTTACTCGACGGGAGAAGCTCCCAATGAGCAGTTCTTC
- | TRBJ1-4 | TRBV5-8 | TRBD1 | CASSLDRGHPYGEKLFF | TGTGCCAGCAGCTTGGACAGGGGGCACCCATATGGGGAAAAACTGTTTTTT
few | TRBJ2-7 | TRBV27 | TRBD1 | CASSYRGPYEQYF | TGTGCCAGCAGCTACAGGGGGCCCTACGAGCAGTACTTC
- | TRBJ1-5 | TRBV7-9 | - | CASSLAGASNQPQHF | TGTGCCAGCAGCTTAGCGGGAGCTAGCAATCAGCCCCAGCATTTT
- | TRBJ1-1 | TRBV10-3 | TRBD1 | CAITEGRGENTEAFF | TGTGCCATCACCGAAGGCAGGGGGGAGAACACTGAAGCTTTCTTT
- | TRBJ2-7 | TRBV7-2 | TRBD2 | CASSALAGSYEQYF | TGTGCCAGCAGTGCTCTAGCGGGGTCCTACGAGCAGTACTTC
- | TRBJ2-2 | TRBV2 | - | CASSERAGTGELFF | TGTGCCAGCAGTGAACGCGCGGGGACCGGGGAGCTGTTTTTT
- | TRBJ2-7 | TRBV5-1 | TRBD1 | CASSLRTGAYEQYF | TGCGCCAGCAGCTTGCGGACAGGGGCCTACGAGCAGTACTTC